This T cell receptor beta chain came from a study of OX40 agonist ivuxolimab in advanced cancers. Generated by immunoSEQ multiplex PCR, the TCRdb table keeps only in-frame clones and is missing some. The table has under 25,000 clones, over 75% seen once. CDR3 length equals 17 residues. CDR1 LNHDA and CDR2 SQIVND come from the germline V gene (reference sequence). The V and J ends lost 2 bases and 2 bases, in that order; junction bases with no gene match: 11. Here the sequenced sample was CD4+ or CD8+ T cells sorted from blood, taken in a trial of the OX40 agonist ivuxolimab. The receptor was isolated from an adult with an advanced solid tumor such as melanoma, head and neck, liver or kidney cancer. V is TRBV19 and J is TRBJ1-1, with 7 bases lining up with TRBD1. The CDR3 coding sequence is TGTGCCAGTAGTATAACCGTTGGGACAGTCCCTAACACTGAAGCTTTCTTT. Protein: CASSITVGTVPNTEAFF.